The 26 T cell receptor beta chains listed next were all sequenced from one sample in a study of beta chain features in type 1 diabetes. Study findings and constraints: Type 1 diabetes patients showed a moderate but significant shortening of TCRB CDR3s in all four CD4+ subsets.

These receptors have no known antigen. Every isolated RNA sample was fully reverse transcribed, so sequencing captured expressed TCRB transcripts. Sequencing used immunoSEQ multiplex PCR; TCRdb keeps in-frame clones, though not all of them. The repertoire consists of about 340,000 clones, with roughly 14% occurring once and the leading ten covering 0.013% to 0.015%. The specimen was naive CD4+ T cells from blood. These TCRs come from a woman aged 18-30 years with type 1 diabetes.

The table lists this clone with a few counts. The J gene is TRBJ2-2, the V gene TRBV23-1; D is unresolved. TRBV23-1 is assigned to the ORF class and has an uncertain function. The CDR3 consists of 16 residues. Trimming took off 3 bases at V and 7 bases at J, with 18 bases between the two ends. The CDR3 DNA follows: TGCGCCAGCAGTCACCCAGATCAGGTCCCCTACGGGGAGCTGTTTTTT. This translates into CASSHPDQVPYGELFF.

The chain joins TRBV5-1 to TRBJ1-4, with 9 bases identical to TRBD1. CDR3 length: 15 amino acids. Trimming took 3 bases from V and 3 from J; bases not matched to a gene: 3. In germline, CDR1 is SGHRS, CDR2 YFSETQ. DNA of the CDR3: TGCGCCAGCAGCTGGGGACAGGGCTCTAATGAAAAACTGTTTTTT. Protein sequence: CASSWGQGSNEKLFF.

The V and J genes are TRBV4-3 and TRBJ1-1, with 9 bases lining up with TRBD1. Germline assignment: CDR1 LGHNA and CDR2 YSLEER. Germline trimming cut 0 bases from V and 5 bases from J; bases unmatched to any gene: 13. The CDR3 has 18 amino acids. The CDR3 region is CASSQDKSGQGQNTEAFF. In DNA form, the CDR3 reads TGCGCCAGCAGCCAAGATAAGTCGGGACAGGGCCAAAATACTGAAGCTTTCTTT.

This clone came up a few times. This chain connects TRBV29-1 to TRBJ2-7, with 8 bases identical to TRBD1. Germline V lookup: CDR1 SQVTM, CDR2 ANQGSEA. There are 14 residues in the CDR3. V lost 6 bases and J lost 4; bases outside the gene matches: 11. CDR3 in amino acids: CSVRGQGAAYEQYF. CDR3 sequence (DNA): TGCAGCGTCCGCGGACAGGGAGCAGCGTACGAGCAGTACTTC.

This clone has more than one count but fewer than ten. This chain uses TRBV28 with TRBJ2-7; no reliable D call. V was cut by 4 bases and J by 6 bases, with 10 bases left in between. CDR1 is MDHEN, CDR2 SYDVKM, per germline. The CDR3 is 12 residues long. The CDR3 here is CASSSSVREQYF. Written as DNA, the CDR3 is TGTGCCAGCAGTTCCTCTGTGCGCGAGCAGTACTTC.

This clone was seen only a few times. The CDR3 DNA sequence: TGCGCCAGCAGCCAAGGGACAGTTAGCTCCTACAATGAGCAGTTCTTC. Protein: CASSQGTVSSYNEQFF. This chain links TRBV4-3 with TRBJ2-1; TRBD1 is a possible D gene (6 bases). Germline V gene lookup returns CDR1 LGHNA and CDR2 YSLEER. Between the trimmed V and J ends, which lost 1 base and 0 bases, there was a span of 10 bases. CDR3 length: 16 amino acids.

The V and J genes are TRBV5-1 and TRBJ2-1; perhaps TRBD2 as D (6 bases). In germline, CDR1 is SGHRS, CDR2 YFSETQ. The CDR3 loop spans 15 amino acids. With 0 bases removed from V and 7 bases from J, the gap between germline ends came to 14 bases. For the CDR3, the DNA is TGCGCCAGCAGCTTGGAGATGGCGGCGGGGAATGAGCAGTTCTTC. Protein sequence: CASSLEMAAGNEQFF.

The chain carries TRBV4-1 and TRBJ2-1; 10 bases fit TRBD2. Unmatched junction bases numbered 5, after V lost 0 bases and J lost 6 bases. CDR3 length equals 16 residues. Germline CDR1 and CDR2: MGHRA and YSYEKL. Here the CDR3 DNA reads TGCGCCAGCAGCCAAGAAGCGGGAGGGCTCGTCAATGAGCAGTTCTTC. It yields the protein CASSQEAGGLVNEQFF.

The chain couples TRBV7-2 to TRBJ2-2; 8 positions agree with TRBD1. The CDR3 totals 13 residues. With V trimmed by 6 bases and J by 9 bases, 6 bases remained unmatched. Germline CDR1 is SGHTA and CDR2 is FQGNSA. Here the CDR3 DNA reads TGTGCCAGCAGGGGCAGGGGGCGATGGGAGCTGTTTTTT. Translating gives CASRGRGRWELFF.

A few counts support this clone. Germline is not matched at one junction end, which may reflect a read error. The chain is built from TRBV10-3 and TRBJ1-5; D not resolved. Germline CDR1 reads ENHRY; CDR2 reads SYGVKD. The CDR3 is 13 amino acids. In nucleotides, the CDR3 is TGTGCCACCAGTGACACGGCGGATCAGCCCCAGCATTTT. Amino acids: CATSDTADQPQHF.

This rearrangement joins TRBV6-1 to TRBJ2-7, with 12 bases identical to TRBD2. Germline values: CDR1 MNHNS, CDR2 SASEGT. The CDR3 has 15 residues. V was clipped by 6 bases and J by 2 bases; unmatched bases: 5. This CDR3 is CASRLRLAGAYEQYF. The CDR3 DNA sequence: TGTGCCAGCAGACTACGACTAGCGGGAGCCTACGAGCAGTACTTC.

This clone has a handful of counts. V gene TRBV4-3 combines with J gene TRBJ2-1; 14 bases match TRBD2. V was clipped by 4 bases and J by 6 bases; unmatched bases: 2. The CDR3 has 15 residues. The germline V gene encodes CDR1 LGHNA and CDR2 YSLEER. The chain's CDR3 is CASSPGLAGANEQFF. The CDR3 DNA is TGCGCCAGCAGCCCGGGACTAGCGGGAGCCAATGAGCAGTTCTTC.

This clone was found a few times. The CDR3 coding sequence is TGCGCCAGCAGCTTGGAAGGTCAGGGGGCAAACTATGGCTACACCTTC. Amino acids: CASSLEGQGANYGYTF. This chain connects TRBV5-1 to TRBJ1-2; TRBD1 aligns across 8 bases. Germline loops: CDR1 SGHRS, CDR2 YFSETQ. Germline trimming cut 0 bases from V and 2 bases from J; bases unmatched to any gene: 6. The length of the CDR3 is 16 residues.

V usage is TRBV28 and J usage is TRBJ1-4; D uncertain. CDR1 and CDR2 (germline): MDHEN, SYDVKM. This CDR3 is built from 14 residues. V lost 2 bases and J 8 bases, leaving 12 bases between the germline ends. The CDR3 nucleotides read TGTGCCAGCAGTTTACGCAATCAGCGGGAAAAACTGTTTTTT. It specifies CASSLRNQREKLFF. Filled out from reference TRBV28 and TRBJ1-4, the complete variable domain reads DVKVTQSSRYLVKRTGEKVFLECVQDMDHENMFWYRQDPGLGLRLIYFSYDVKMKEKGDIPEGYSVSREKKERFSLILESASTNQTSMYLCASSLRNQREKLFFGSGTQLSVL.

The chain links TRBV15 to TRBJ2-1, with TRBD2 matching over 8 bases. The ends lost 1 base at V and 1 base at J; junction bases unmatched: 0. The CDR3 contains 15 residues. The V gene's germline CDR1 is LNHNV and CDR2 YYDKDF (reference sequence). The CDR3 nucleotides are TGTGCCACCAGCAGAGTAGCGGGGTCCTACAATGAGCAGTTCTTC. Protein sequence: CATSRVAGSYNEQFF.

J is TRBJ2-5 and V is TRBV7-2; possible D gene TRBD2, 5 bases. Per germline, CDR1 SGHTA and CDR2 FQGNSA. The CDR3 runs to 14 residues. Trimming cost V 5 bases and J 0 bases, with 10 bases left between them. The DNA of the CDR3 is TGTGCCAGCAGCCTCAGGAGGTACCAAGAGACCCAGTACTTC. This codes for CASSLRRYQETQYF.

This clone was detected a few times. This chain uses TRBV4-2 with TRBJ1-3, with D tentatively TRBD1 (6 bases). Between the trimmed V and J ends, which lost 5 bases and 2 bases, there was a span of 10 bases. From germline, CDR1 is LGHNA and CDR2 YNFKEQ. The CDR3 totals 14 residues. The CDR3: CASSYAGAGNTIYF. The CDR3 nucleotides are TGTGCCAGCAGCTACGCAGGGGCTGGAAACACCATATATTTT.

The chain links TRBV30 to TRBJ2-1; 10 nucleotides match TRBD2. The CDR3 runs 19 residues. Germline CDR1 is GTSNPN and CDR2 is SVGIG (reference sequence). Trimming cost V 4 bases and J 0 bases; bases outside gene matches: 15. The CDR3: CAWIPGLAVKWSSYNEQFF. DNA for the CDR3: TGTGCCTGGATCCCTGGACTAGCGGTTAAATGGAGCTCCTACAATGAGCAGTTCTTC.

In its sample, this clone was seen a few times. The chain recombines TRBV5-4 with TRBJ1-2, with D possibly TRBD1 on 5 matching bases. This CDR3 contains 14 residues. The germline V gene encodes CDR1 SGHNT and CDR2 YYREEE (reference sequence). V was shortened by 0 bases and J by 4 bases, with 10 bases between the two germline ends. CDR3 coding DNA: TGTGCCAGCAGCTTGGCGGGACTGATCTATGGCTACACCTTC. Its protein is CASSLAGLIYGYTF.

This clone was picked up a small number of times. The chain employs TRBV28 and TRBJ2-2; possibly TRBD2 for D (6 bases). The V and J ends lost 1 base and 2 bases respectively, with 8 bases between them. This CDR3 has 15 amino acids. In germline, CDR1 is MDHEN, CDR2 SYDVKM. Here the CDR3 reads CASSLYGSNTGELFF. The DNA for the CDR3 is TGTGCCAGCAGTTTATACGGGAGTAACACCGGGGAGCTGTTTTTT.

The genes are TRBV4-1 and TRBJ2-1; 12 bases agree with TRBD2. The J segment lost 6 bases and the V segment lost 4 bases, leaving 7 bases of the junction unmatched. CDR3 length: 16 residues. CDR1 and CDR2 (germline): MGHRA, YSYEKL. The DNA of the CDR3 is TGCGCCAGCAGCCGACAGACTAGCGGGAGCGGCAATGAGCAGTTCTTC. It specifies CASSRQTSGSGNEQFF.

This clone turned up a few times. The chain links TRBV7-9 to TRBJ2-2; perhaps TRBD1 as D (6 bases). Trimming cost V 4 bases and J 2 bases, with 17 bases left between them. The CDR3 runs 17 residues. CDR1 and CDR2 (germline): SEHNR, FQNEAQ (reference sequence). The CDR3 is CASSYRDKIKNTGELFF. CDR3 DNA: TGTGCCAGCAGCTACCGGGACAAGATTAAAAACACCGGGGAGCTGTTTTTT.

This clone was counted between two and nine times. J is TRBJ2-1 and V is TRBV23-1, with 7 bases aligning to TRBD2. TRBV23-1 is assigned to the ORF class and has an uncertain function. The CDR3 runs 19 residues. V dropped 1 base and J dropped 4; count of bases not matched to a gene: 16. The CDR3 loop is CASSQWAGERVLGYNEQFF. The CDR3 bases are TGCGCCAGCAGTCAATGGGCGGGAGAGAGGGTCCTGGGGTACAATGAGCAGTTCTTC.

In this sample, this clone turned up a few times. CDR3 bases: TGTGCCAGCAGTCTGTCGTTAGGCACAGATACGCAGTATTTT. It is translated as CASSLSLGTDTQYF. This chain links TRBV6-5 with TRBJ2-3; no reliable D call. The ends were cut back, 5 bases at V and 1 base at J, with 10 bases in the middle. Germline V gene lookup returns CDR1 MNHEY and CDR2 SVGAGI. The CDR3 spans 14 residues.

The genes are TRBV7-9 and TRBJ2-1; D possibly corresponds to TRBD2 (6 bases). Looked up from germline, CDR1 is SEHNR and CDR2 is FQNEAQ (reference sequence). V was cut by 4 bases and J by 3 bases, with 13 bases left in between. This CDR3 comprises 15 residues. CDR3 bases: TGTGCCAGCAGCTGGGACTCAGGAAACTACAATGAGCAGTTCTTC. It encodes CASSWDSGNYNEQFF.

This clone was counted only a few times. The V gene is TRBV7-8, the J gene TRBJ2-7; tentative D call: TRBD1 (5 bases). The CDR3 loop spans 15 amino acids. Germline-derived CDR1 and CDR2 are SGHVS and FQNEAQ. Trimming took off 5 bases at V and 4 bases at J, with 18 bases between the two ends. The CDR3 loop reads CASSRNYQGSYEQYF. DNA of the CDR3: TGTGCCAGCAGCCGTAACTATCAGGGATCTTACGAGCAGTACTTC.